The source of this T cell receptor (beta chain) is a study of blood T cell repertoires in COVID-19. Using immunoSEQ multiplex PCR, the repertoire was profiled, and TCRdb retains in-frame clones only, with some absent. The top ten clones hold less than 3% of a sample with some 250,000 clones, about 86% of them seen once. The CDR3 sequence is 16 residues long. The V end lost 3 bases, the J end lost 5 bases, and 16 bases lay between the germline ends. Germline lookup yields CDR1 LNHDA and CDR2 SQIVND (reference sequence). The sequenced sample was peripheral blood. The rearrangement links TRBV19 to TRBJ1-4; D remains unclear. This receptor was obtained from a woman aged 55-70 years with active or convalescent COVID-19. The chain's CDR3 is CASSIYRPRGNEKLFF. CDR3 bases: TGTGCCAGTAGTATCTATCGACCGCGGGGAAATGAAAAACTGTTTTTT. Complete variable domain (other parts from reference TRBV19 and TRBJ1-4): DGGITQSPKYLFRKEGQNVTLSCEQNLNHDAMYWYRQDPGQGLRLIYYSQIVNDFQKGDIAEGYSVSREKKESFPLTVTSAQKNPTAFYLCASSIYRPRGNEKLFFGSGTQLSVL.